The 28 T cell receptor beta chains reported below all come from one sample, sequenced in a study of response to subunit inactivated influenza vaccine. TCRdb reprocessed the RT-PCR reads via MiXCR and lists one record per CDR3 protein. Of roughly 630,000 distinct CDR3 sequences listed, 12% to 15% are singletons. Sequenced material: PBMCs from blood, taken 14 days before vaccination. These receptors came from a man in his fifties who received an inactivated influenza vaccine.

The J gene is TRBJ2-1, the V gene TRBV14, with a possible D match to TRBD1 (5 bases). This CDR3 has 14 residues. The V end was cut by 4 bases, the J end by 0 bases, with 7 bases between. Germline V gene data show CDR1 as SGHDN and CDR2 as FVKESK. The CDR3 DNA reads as TGTGCCAGCAGCCTACAGGTCTCCTACAATGAGCAGTTCTTC. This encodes CASSLQVSYNEQFF. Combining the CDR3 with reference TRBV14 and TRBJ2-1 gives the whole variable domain EAGVTQFPSHSVIEKGQTVTLRCDPISGHDNLYWYRRVMGKEIKFLLHFVKESKQDESGMPNNRFLAERTGGTYSTLKVQPAELEDSGVYFCASSLQVSYNEQFFGPGTRLTVL.

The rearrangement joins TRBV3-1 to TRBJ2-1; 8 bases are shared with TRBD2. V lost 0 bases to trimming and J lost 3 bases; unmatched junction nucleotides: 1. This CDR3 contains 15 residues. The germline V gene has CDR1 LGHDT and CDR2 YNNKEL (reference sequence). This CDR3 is CASSQDSGDYNEQFF. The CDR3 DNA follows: TGTGCCAGCAGCCAAGATAGCGGGGACTACAATGAGCAGTTCTTC.

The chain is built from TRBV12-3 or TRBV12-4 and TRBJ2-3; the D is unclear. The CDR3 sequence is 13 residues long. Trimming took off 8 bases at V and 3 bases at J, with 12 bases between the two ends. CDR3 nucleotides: TGTGCCAGCCGAGCGCGGAGAACAGATACGCAGTATTTT. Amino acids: CASRARRTDTQYF.

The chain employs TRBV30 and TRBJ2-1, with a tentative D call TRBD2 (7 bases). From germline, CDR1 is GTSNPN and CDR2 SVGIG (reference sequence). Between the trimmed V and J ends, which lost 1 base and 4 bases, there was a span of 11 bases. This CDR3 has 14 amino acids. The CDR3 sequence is CAWSGRGGYNEQFF. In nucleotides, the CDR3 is TGTGCCTGGAGTGGTAGGGGGGGATACAATGAGCAGTTCTTC.

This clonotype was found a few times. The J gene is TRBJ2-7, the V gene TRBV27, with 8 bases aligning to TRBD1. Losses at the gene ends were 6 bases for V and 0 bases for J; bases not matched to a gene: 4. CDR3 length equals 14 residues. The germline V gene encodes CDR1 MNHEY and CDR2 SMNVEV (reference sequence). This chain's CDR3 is CASRRDRISYEQYF. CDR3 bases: TGTGCCAGCAGAAGGGACAGGATCTCCTACGAGCAGTACTTC.

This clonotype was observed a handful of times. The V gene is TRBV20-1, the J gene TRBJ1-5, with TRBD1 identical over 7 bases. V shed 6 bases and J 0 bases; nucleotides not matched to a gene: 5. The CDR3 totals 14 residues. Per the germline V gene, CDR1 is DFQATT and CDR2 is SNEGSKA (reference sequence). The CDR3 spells CSANQGDSNQPQHF. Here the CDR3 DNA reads TGCAGTGCCAACCAGGGGGATAGCAATCAGCCCCAGCATTTT.

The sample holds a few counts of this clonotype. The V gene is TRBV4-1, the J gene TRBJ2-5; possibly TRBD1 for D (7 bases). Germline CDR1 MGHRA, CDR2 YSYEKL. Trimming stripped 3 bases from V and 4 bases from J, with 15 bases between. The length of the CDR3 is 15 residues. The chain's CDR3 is CASSQVQGRLETQYF. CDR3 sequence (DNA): TGCGCCAGCAGCCAGGTACAGGGGAGGTTAGAGACCCAGTACTTC.

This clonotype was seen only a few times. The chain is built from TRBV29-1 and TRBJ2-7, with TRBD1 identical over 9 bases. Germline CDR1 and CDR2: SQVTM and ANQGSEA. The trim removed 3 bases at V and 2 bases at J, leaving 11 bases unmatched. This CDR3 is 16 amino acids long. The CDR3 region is CSVDAWSGTGTYEQYF. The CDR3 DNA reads TGCAGCGTTGATGCGTGGTCCGGGACAGGGACCTACGAGCAGTACTTC.

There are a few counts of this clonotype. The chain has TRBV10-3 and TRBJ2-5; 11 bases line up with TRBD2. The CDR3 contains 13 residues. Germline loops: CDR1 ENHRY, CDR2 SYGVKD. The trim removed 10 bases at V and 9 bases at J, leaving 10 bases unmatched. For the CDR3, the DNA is TGTGCCACTAAACTAGCGGGAGAAGGTCCCCAGTACTTC. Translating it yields CATKLAGEGPQYF.

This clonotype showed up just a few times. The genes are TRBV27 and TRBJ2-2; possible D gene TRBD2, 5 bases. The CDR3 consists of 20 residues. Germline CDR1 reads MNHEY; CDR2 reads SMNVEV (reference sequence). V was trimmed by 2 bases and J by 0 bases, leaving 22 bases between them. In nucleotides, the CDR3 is TGTGCCAGCAGTTTACTTGTCGGGGAGAAGGGCGAAGCGAACACCGGGGAGCTGTTTTTT. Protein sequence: CASSLLVGEKGEANTGELFF.

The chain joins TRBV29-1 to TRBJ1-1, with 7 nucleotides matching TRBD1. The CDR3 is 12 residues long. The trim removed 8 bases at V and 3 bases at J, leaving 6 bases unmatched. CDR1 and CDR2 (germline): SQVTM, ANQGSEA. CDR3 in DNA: TGCAGCCCTGACAGGGAACACACTGAAGCTTTCTTT. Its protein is CSPDREHTEAFF.

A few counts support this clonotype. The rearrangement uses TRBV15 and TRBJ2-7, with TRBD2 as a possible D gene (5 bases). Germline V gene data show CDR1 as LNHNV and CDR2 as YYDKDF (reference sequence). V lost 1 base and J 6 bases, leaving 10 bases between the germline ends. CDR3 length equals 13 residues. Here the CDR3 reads CATSRGLAGEQYF. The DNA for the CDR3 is TGTGCCACCAGCAGAGGCCTAGCTGGCGAGCAGTACTTC.

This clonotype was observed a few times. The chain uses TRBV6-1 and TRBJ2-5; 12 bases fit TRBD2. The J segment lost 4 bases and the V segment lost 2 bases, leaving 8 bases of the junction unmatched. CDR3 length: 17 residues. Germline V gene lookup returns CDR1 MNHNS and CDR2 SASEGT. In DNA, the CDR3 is TGTGCCAGCAGTGAAATCTCCCTACTAGCGGGAGGAGAGACCCAGTACTTC. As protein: CASSEISLLAGGETQYF.

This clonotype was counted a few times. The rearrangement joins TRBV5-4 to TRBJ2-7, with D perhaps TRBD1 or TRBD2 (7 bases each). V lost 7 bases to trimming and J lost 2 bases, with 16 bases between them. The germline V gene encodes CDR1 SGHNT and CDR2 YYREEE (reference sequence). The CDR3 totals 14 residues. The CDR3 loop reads CASFRAGQTYEQYF. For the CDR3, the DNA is TGTGCCAGCTTCCGAGCGGGACAGACCTACGAGCAGTACTTC.

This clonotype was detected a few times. The CDR3 here is CASSYRRANTDTQYF. Here the CDR3 DNA reads TGTGCCAGCAGCTACCGTAGGGCAAACACAGATACGCAGTATTTT. The chain employs TRBV9 and TRBJ2-3; D is unresolved. The V gene's germline CDR1 is SGDLS and CDR2 YYNGEE. The CDR3 is 15 amino acids. V lost 4 bases to trimming and J lost 2 bases, with 14 bases between them.

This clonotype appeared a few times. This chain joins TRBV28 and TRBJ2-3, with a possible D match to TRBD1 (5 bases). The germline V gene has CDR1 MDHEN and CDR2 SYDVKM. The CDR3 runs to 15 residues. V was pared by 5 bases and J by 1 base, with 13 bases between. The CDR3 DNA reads TGTGCCAGCAGTAAGCAGGGCCGAGGCACAGATACGCAGTATTTT. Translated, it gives CASSKQGRGTDTQYF.

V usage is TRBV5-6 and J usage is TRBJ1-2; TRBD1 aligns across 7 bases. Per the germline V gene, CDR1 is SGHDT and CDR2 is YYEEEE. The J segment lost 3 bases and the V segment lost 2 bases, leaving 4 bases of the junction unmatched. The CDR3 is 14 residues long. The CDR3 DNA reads TGTGCCAGCAGCTTAGGACAGGCCTACTATGGCTACACCTTC. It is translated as CASSLGQAYYGYTF.

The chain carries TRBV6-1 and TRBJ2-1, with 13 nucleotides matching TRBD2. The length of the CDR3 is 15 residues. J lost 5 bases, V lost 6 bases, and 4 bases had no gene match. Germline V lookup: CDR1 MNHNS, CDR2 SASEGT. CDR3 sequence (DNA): TGTGCCAGCAGCATGGGACTAGCGGGAAACAATGAGCAGTTCTTC. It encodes CASSMGLAGNNEQFF.

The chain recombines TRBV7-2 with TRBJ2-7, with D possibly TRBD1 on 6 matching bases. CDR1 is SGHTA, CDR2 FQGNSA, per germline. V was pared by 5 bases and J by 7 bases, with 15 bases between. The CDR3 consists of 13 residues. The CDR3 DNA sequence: TGTGCCAGCAGCCCGAGACAGGACGGGGAGCAGTACTTC. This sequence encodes CASSPRQDGEQYF.

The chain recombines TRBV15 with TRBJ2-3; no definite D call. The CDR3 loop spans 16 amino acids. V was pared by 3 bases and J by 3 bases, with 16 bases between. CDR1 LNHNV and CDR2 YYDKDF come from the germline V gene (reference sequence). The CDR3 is CATSSSRGPGTDTQYF. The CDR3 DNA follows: TGTGCCACCAGCAGCTCCCGTGGACCAGGTACAGATACGCAGTATTTT.

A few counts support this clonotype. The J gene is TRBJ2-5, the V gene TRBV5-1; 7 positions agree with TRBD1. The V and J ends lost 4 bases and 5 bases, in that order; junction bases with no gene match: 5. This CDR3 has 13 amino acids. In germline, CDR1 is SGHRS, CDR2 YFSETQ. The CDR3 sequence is CASSADRMETQYF. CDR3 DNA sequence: TGCGCCAGCAGCGCGGACAGGATGGAGACCCAGTACTTC. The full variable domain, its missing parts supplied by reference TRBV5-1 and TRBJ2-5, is KAGVTQTPRYLIKTRGQQVTLSCSPISGHRSVSWYQQTPGQGLQFLFEYFSETQRNKGNFPGRFSGRQFSNSRSEMNVSTLELGDSALYLCASSADRMETQYFGPGTRLLVL.

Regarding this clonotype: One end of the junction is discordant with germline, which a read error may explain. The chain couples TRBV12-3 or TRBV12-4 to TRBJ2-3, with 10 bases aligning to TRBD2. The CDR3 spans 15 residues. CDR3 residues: CDSSLSGGNTDTRYF. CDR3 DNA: TGTGACAGCAGTCTTAGCGGGGGGAACACAGATACGCGGTATTTT.

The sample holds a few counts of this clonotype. The CDR3 loop is CASSLRDWNEQFF. The CDR3 nucleotides read TGTGCCAGCAGCTTGAGGGATTGGAATGAGCAGTTCTTC. The chain has TRBV5-6 and TRBJ2-1; D call uncertain. The germline V gene has CDR1 SGHDT and CDR2 YYEEEE. The CDR3 consists of 13 residues. V was pared by 1 base and J by 7 bases, with 9 bases between.

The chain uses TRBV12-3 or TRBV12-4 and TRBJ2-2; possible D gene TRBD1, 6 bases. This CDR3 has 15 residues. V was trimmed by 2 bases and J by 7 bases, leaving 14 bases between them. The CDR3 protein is CASSLRGLKGGELFF. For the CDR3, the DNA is TGTGCCAGCAGTTTAAGGGGGTTGAAGGGCGGGGAGCTGTTTTTT.

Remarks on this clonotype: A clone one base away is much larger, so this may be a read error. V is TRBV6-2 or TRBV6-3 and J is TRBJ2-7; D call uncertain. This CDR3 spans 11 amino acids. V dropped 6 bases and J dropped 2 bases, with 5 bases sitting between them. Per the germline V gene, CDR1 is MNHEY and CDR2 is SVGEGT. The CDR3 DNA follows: TGTGCCAGCAGCAAGACCTACGAGCAGTACTTC. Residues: CASSKTYEQYF.

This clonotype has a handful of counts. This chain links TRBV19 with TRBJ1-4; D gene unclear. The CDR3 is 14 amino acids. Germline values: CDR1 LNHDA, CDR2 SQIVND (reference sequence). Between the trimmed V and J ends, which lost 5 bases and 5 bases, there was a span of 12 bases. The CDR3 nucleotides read TGTGCCAGTAGTTCCTCTAGACCGAATGAAAAACTGTTTTTT. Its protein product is CASSSSRPNEKLFF.

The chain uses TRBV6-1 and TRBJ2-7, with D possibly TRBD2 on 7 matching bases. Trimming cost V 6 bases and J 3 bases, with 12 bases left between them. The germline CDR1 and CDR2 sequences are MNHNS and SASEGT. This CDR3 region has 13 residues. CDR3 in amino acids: CASRKRGGYEQYF. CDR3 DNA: TGTGCCAGCAGAAAAAGGGGGGGCTACGAGCAGTACTTC.

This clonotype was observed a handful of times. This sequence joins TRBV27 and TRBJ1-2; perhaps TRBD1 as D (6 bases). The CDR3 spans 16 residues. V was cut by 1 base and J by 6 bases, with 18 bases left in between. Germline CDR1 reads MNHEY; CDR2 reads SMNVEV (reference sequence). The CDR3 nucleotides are TGTGCCAGCAGTTTATGGGGCGAAGGGGGGGCGGATGGCTACACCTTC. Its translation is CASSLWGEGGADGYTF.